The 12 T cell receptor beta chains presented below share a single source sample, sequenced in a study of graft-versus-host responses after intestinal transplantation. Their antigen targets remain unknown. Sequenced by immunoSEQ multiplex PCR; TCRdb stores in-frame clones only, minus some. The table has some 81,000 clones, approximately 88% seen once. The source was unstimulated CD4+ T cells sorted from spleen or lymph node cells, collected before intestinal transplant. Source of these receptors: a human donor who received an intestinal transplant.

The gene calls are TRBV29-1 and TRBJ2-1; 8 bases map to TRBD1. The germline V gene has CDR1 SQVTM and CDR2 ANQGSEA. The CDR3 spans 14 residues. J lost 7 bases, V lost 6 bases, and 11 bases had no gene match. The CDR3 nucleotides are TGCAGCGTACTGTCCGCCGGGACAGGAAATGAGCAGTTCTTC. This encodes CSVLSAGTGNEQFF.

On this clone itself: The identical CDR3 is also encoded by other nucleotide sequences in the sample. The chain recombines TRBV6-5 with TRBJ2-7, with 15 bases fitting TRBD2. J was trimmed by 2 bases and V by 4 bases; bases with no gene match: 3. This CDR3 spans 16 amino acids. CDR1 is MNHEY, CDR2 SVGAGI, per germline. The CDR3 protein is CASSSWTSGRAYEQYF. The CDR3 bases are TGTGCCAGCAGTTCCTGGACTAGCGGGAGGGCCTACGAGCAGTACTTC.

The V call is TRBV2, the J call TRBJ2-7, with D maybe TRBD1 (6 bases). V was shortened by 6 bases and J by 1 base, with 10 bases between the two germline ends. The CDR3 totals 13 residues. Germline CDR1 reads SNHLY; CDR2 reads FYNNEI. The CDR3 protein is CASSRQESYEQYF. DNA for the CDR3: TGTGCCAGCAGCCGACAGGAATCCTACGAGCAGTACTTC.

This chain uses TRBV6-5 with TRBJ1-5; 7 nucleotides line up with TRBD1. V lost 5 bases to trimming and J lost 3 bases; unmatched junction nucleotides: 7. Germline V gene sequence: CDR1 MNHEY, CDR2 SVGAGI. The CDR3 is 15 residues long. DNA for the CDR3: TGTGCCAGCAGTCGCGCAGGGACAGTCAATCAGCCCCAGCATTTT. It encodes CASSRAGTVNQPQHF.

J is TRBJ2-7 and V is TRBV5-1; D unclear. This CDR3 has 14 residues. Trimming took off 0 bases at V and 6 bases at J, with 13 bases between the two ends. The V gene's germline CDR1 is SGHRS and CDR2 YFSETQ. CDR3 nucleotides: TGCGCCAGCAGCTTGGAAACTCGATCCACCGAGCAGTACTTC. As protein: CASSLETRSTEQYF.

This chain links TRBV18 with TRBJ1-5; 7 nucleotides agree with TRBD1. The CDR3 consists of 13 residues. In germline, CDR1 is KGHSH, CDR2 LQKENI. After removal of 4 bases from V and 6 bases from J, the junction contained 3 bases not matched to a gene. CDR3 sequence (DNA): TGTGCCAGCTCACTCCGACAGGGTCAGCCCCAGCATTTT. It codes for CASSLRQGQPQHF.

This chain uses TRBV7-3 with TRBJ2-1; 13 nucleotides match TRBD2. V shed 5 bases, J shed 12 bases, and the junction held 7 bases outside the gene matches. Germline CDR1 reads SGHTA; CDR2 reads FQGTGA. The CDR3 has 14 amino acids. In DNA form, the CDR3 reads TGTGCCAGCAGCCCTACTAGCGGGGGGGCCGGGCAGTTCTTC. This codes for CASSPTSGGAGQFF.

In this sample, this clone turned up a few times. V usage is TRBV5-1 and J usage is TRBJ2-7; 10 positions match TRBD1. Trimming took 0 bases from V and 6 from J; bases not matched to a gene: 15. This CDR3 is built from 18 residues. Germline V gene sequence: CDR1 SGHRS, CDR2 YFSETQ. CDR3 sequence reads: CASSLASGADRGDLEQYF. The CDR3 bases are TGCGCCAGCAGCTTGGCCAGTGGAGCGGACAGGGGGGATCTCGAGCAGTACTTC.

The rearrangement links TRBV2 to TRBJ1-3, with D possibly matching TRBD1 (6 bases). V was trimmed by 8 bases and J by 4 bases, leaving 12 bases between them. CDR3 size: 13 residues. The V gene's germline CDR1 is SNHLY and CDR2 FYNNEI. The CDR3 DNA follows: TGTGCCAGCGGCAGGGGTCCGGGAAACACCATATATTTT. Its translation is CASGRGPGNTIYF.

The rearrangement uses TRBV5-6 and TRBJ1-5; D perhaps matches TRBD1 (5 bases). Germline CDR1 is SGHDT and CDR2 is YYEEEE. The CDR3 has 15 amino acids. V was trimmed by 3 bases and J by 6 bases, leaving 16 bases between them. Written as DNA, the CDR3 is TGTGCCAGCAGCTCCGAGGTGCAGGGCGGTCAGCCCCAGCATTTT. Translation gives CASSSEVQGGQPQHF.

The chain joins TRBV15 to TRBJ1-1; 7 bases are a match to TRBD1. Trimming at V came to 2 bases and at J to 0 bases, leaving 6 bases not matched to a gene. Per the germline V gene, CDR1 is LNHNV and CDR2 is YYDKDF (reference sequence). The CDR3 consists of 16 residues. The CDR3: CATSRSPGQMNTEAFF. CDR3 in DNA: TGTGCCACCAGCAGATCTCCGGGACAGATGAACACTGAAGCTTTCTTT.

The chain carries TRBV5-1 and TRBJ2-1; D might be TRBD1 (6 bases). This CDR3 comprises 14 residues. Germline CDR1 reads SGHRS; CDR2 reads YFSETQ. The V end lost 1 base, the J end lost 2 bases, and 7 bases lay between the germline ends. The CDR3 spells CASSLRQAYNEQFF. CDR3 coding DNA: TGCGCCAGCAGCTTGCGACAGGCCTACAATGAGCAGTTCTTC. The full variable domain, in which reference TRBV5-1 and TRBJ2-1 provide the parts outside the CDR3, is KAGVTQTPRYLIKTRGQQVTLSCSPISGHRSVSWYQQTPGQGLQFLFEYFSETQRNKGNFPGRFSGRQFSNSRSEMNVSTLELGDSALYLCASSLRQAYNEQFFGPGTRLTVL.